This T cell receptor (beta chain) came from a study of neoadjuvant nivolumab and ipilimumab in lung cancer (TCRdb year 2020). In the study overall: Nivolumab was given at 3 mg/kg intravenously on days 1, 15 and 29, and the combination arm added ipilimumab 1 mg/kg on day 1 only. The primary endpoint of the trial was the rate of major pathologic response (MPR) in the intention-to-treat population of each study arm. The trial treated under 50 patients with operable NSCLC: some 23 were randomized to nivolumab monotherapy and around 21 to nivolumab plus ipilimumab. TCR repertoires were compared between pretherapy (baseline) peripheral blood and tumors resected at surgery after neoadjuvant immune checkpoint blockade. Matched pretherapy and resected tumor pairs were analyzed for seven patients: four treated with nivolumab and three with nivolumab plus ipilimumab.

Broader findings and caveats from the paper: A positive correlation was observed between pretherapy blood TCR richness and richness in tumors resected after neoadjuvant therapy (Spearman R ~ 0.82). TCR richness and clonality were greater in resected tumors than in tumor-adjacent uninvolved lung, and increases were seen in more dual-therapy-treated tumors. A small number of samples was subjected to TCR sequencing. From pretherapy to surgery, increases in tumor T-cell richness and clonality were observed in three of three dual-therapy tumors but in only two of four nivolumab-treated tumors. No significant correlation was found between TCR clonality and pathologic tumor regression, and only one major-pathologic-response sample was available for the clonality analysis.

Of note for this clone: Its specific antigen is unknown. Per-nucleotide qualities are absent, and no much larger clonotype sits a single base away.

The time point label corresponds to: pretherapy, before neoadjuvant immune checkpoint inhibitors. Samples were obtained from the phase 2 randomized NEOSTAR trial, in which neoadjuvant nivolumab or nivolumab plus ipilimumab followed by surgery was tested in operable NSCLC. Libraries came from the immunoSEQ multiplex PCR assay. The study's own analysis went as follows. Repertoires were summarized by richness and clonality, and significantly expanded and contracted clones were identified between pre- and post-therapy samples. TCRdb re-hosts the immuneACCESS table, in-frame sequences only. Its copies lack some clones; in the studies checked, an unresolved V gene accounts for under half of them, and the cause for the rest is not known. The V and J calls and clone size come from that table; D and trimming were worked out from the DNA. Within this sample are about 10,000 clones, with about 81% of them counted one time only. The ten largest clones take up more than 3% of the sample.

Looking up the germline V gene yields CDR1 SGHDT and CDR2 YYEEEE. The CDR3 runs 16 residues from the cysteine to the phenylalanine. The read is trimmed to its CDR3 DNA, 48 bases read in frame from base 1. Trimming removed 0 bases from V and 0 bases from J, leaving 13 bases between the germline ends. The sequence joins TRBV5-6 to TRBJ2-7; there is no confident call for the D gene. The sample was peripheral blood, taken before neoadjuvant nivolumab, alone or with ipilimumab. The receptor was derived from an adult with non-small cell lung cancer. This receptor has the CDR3 CASSLDSRVGSYEQYF. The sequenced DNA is TGTGCCAGCAGCTTGGACTCCCGAGTGGGCTCCTACGAGCAGTACTTC. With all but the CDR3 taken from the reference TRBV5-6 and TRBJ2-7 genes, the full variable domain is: DAGVTQSPTHLIKTRGQQVTLRCSPKSGHDTVSWYQQALGQGPQFIFQYYEEEERQRGNFPDRFSGHQFPNYSSELNVNALLLGDSALYLCASSLDSRVGSYEQYFGPGTRLTVT.